Listed here are 4 T cell receptor beta chains from one sample, sequenced in a study of identical twins (dated by TCRdb to the mid-2010s). Receptors were amplified or captured by 5' RACE. The sequencer listed for this sample is Illumina HiSeq 2000. Using fastp trimming at Q25 and MiXCR clonotype assembly, TCRdb reanalyzed the public sequencing data and kept in-frame beta chains. All rows with the same CDR3 protein become a single entry with the most common DNA and genes. Within this sample are 200,000 to 250,000 distinct CDR3 sequences, with 7.5% of them counted one time only. About 1.9% of the sample is in the top ten clones. These data also formed part of another study, on yellow fever vaccine responses in identical twins.

Sequencing was done on a sample of memory (CD45RO+) T cells sorted from blood. In the paper's terms, the cell subset or site label means: CD45RO+ enriched T cells. These receptors were taken from a woman under 30 in good health.

In this sample, this clonotype turned up a few times. This rearrangement joins TRBV25-1 to TRBJ2-7, with a weak D call TRBD1 (6 bases). Trimming took off 4 bases at V and 0 bases at J, with 16 bases between the two ends. Germline CDR1 MGHDK, CDR2 SYGVNS. This CDR3 contains 16 residues. CDR3 residues: CASSAGQLISSYEQYF. CDR3 in DNA: TGTGCCAGCAGTGCCGGACAGTTAATAAGCTCCTACGAGCAGTACTTC.

This clonotype was seen at least ten times. This chain connects TRBV29-1 to TRBJ1-4, with D possibly being TRBD1 (5 bases). CDR3 length: 14 residues. The V end lost 1 base, the J end lost 3 bases, and 9 bases lay between the germline ends. CDR1 is SQVTM, CDR2 ANQGSEA, per germline. The CDR3 DNA sequence: TGCAGCGTTGAAGCACGGGGCTCTAATGAAAAACTGTTTTTT. This translates into CSVEARGSNEKLFF.

J is TRBJ1-3 and V is TRBV9, with TRBD1 as a possible D gene (5 bases). The V and J ends lost 0 bases and 4 bases respectively, with 11 bases between them. Germline V gene data show CDR1 as SGDLS and CDR2 as YYNGEE. The CDR3 totals 15 residues. In DNA, the CDR3 is TGTGCCAGCAGCGTAGATGAGACAGTAGGAAACACCATATATTTT. It encodes CASSVDETVGNTIYF.

This chain uses TRBV15 with TRBJ2-2; D gene ambiguous. The length of the CDR3 is 14 residues. CDR1 is LNHNV, CDR2 YYDKDF, per germline (reference sequence). The V end lost 0 bases, the J end lost 6 bases, and 8 bases lay between the germline ends. CDR3: CATSRDKMAGELFF. The CDR3 DNA follows: TGTGCCACCAGCAGAGATAAGATGGCCGGGGAGCTGTTTTTT.